One sample yielded the 6 T cell receptor beta chains listed below, sequenced in a study of T cell responses to AZD1222 COVID-19 vaccine. TCRdb's table, derived via immunoSEQ multiplex PCR, lists solely in-frame clones and lacks some. The sample includes about 88,000 clones, roughly nine tenths of them seen just once. The sequencing here drew on peripheral blood, taken 28 days after the second AZD1222 dose. Source of these receptors: an adult who received the AZD1222 COVID-19 vaccine.

The V call is TRBV5-1, the J call TRBJ2-7; D is undetermined. V lost 1 base to trimming and J lost 0 bases, with 11 bases between them. Germline-derived CDR1 and CDR2 are SGHRS and YFSETQ. CDR3 size: 15 residues. CDR3 sequence: CASSLNRASSYEQYF. Written as DNA, the CDR3 is TGCGCCAGCAGCTTGAATCGGGCCAGCTCCTACGAGCAGTACTTC.

The J gene is TRBJ2-1, the V gene TRBV19; tentative D call: TRBD2 (5 bases). Germline CDR1 LNHDA, CDR2 SQIVND (reference sequence). The CDR3 loop spans 16 amino acids. V lost 0 bases and J 4 bases, leaving 13 bases between the germline ends. Here the CDR3 DNA reads TGTGCCAGTAGTATAGAGGCCATGAGGGCATACAATGAGCAGTTCTTC. This codes for CASSIEAMRAYNEQFF.

The CDR3 region is CASSVTGDPYNSPLHF. The CDR3 nucleotides are TGTGCCAGCAGCGTCACAGGGGACCCCTATAATTCACCCCTCCACTTT. The chain is built from TRBV11-2 and TRBJ1-6; TRBD1 aligns across 7 bases. The V segment lost 5 bases and the J segment 2 bases; nucleotides outside the gene matches: 6. The germline V gene has CDR1 SGHAT and CDR2 FQNNGV. The CDR3 spans 16 residues.

The genes are TRBV7-2 and TRBJ2-7, with 11 positions matching TRBD1. CDR3 size: 15 residues. Germline lookup yields CDR1 SGHTA and CDR2 FQGNSA. With V trimmed by 5 bases and J by 3 bases, 6 bases remained unmatched. The CDR3 here is CASSTRTGGLYEQYF. In DNA form, the CDR3 reads TGTGCCAGCAGCACGCGGACAGGGGGCCTCTACGAGCAGTACTTC.

A remark on this clone: One end of the junction fails to match germline, which may point to a read error. The genes are TRBV11-2 and TRBJ2-1, with TRBD2 matching 10 bases. Germline lookup yields CDR1 SGHAT and CDR2 FQNNGV. CDR3 length: 14 residues. The CDR3 reads CASSIERGGTLQFF. The DNA of the CDR3 is TGTGCCAGCAGCATAGAGCGGGGGGGGACATTGCAGTTCTTC. The entire variable domain, with the rest obtained from reference TRBV11-2 and TRBJ2-1, is as follows: EAGVAQSPRYKIIEKRQSVAFWCNPISGHATLYWYQQILGQGPKLLIQFQNNGVVDDSQLPKDRFSAERLKGVDSTLKIQPAKLEDSAVYLCASSIERGGTLQFFGPGTRLTVL.

Only one count was recorded for this clone. The rearrangement links TRBV2 to TRBJ1-1, with a tentative D call TRBD1 (6 bases). This CDR3 comprises 14 residues. V lost 6 bases, J lost 2 bases, and 13 bases lay in between. Germline loops: CDR1 SNHLY, CDR2 FYNNEI. The CDR3, as DNA: TGTGCCAGCAGGGAACAACAGGGAAACACTGAAGCTTTCTTT. It yields the protein CASREQQGNTEAFF.